The T cell receptor beta chain described here comes from a study of T-cell reconstitution after alpha-beta-depleted transplantation in children. CDR3 length: 15 amino acids. Looked up from germline, CDR1 is MNHEY and CDR2 is SVGAGI. The J segment lost 4 bases and the V segment lost 3 bases, leaving 8 bases of the junction unmatched. Findings and caveats of the study: Reports say that about two months after transplant, the alpha-beta T cells came out of several hundred graft clones that had expanded. Recipient T cells and thymic progenitors that survived gave rise to the high TCRbeta diversity observed at day 60 in some patients.

Unique molecular identifiers were incorporated into the prepared TCRbeta library. TCRdb reprocessed the PCR reads with MiXCR, giving one entry per CDR3 protein. This sample has a few hundred thousand distinct CDR3 sequences, with around 16% found just once. Note on this clonotype: Its antigen is not identified.

Here the sequenced sample was PBMCs, mostly from graft donor cells, taken 360 days after TCRalphabeta/CD19-depleted stem cell transplant. The rearrangement uses TRBV6-5 and TRBJ1-1; 7 positions match TRBD1. The receptor's source is a boy under three years old who had a stem cell transplant for Wiskott-Aldrich syndrome, so the T cells may come from the graft donor. This CDR3 is CASSYTDRAGTEAFF. DNA of the CDR3: TGTGCCAGCAGTTATACCGACAGGGCGGGCACTGAAGCTTTCTTT.